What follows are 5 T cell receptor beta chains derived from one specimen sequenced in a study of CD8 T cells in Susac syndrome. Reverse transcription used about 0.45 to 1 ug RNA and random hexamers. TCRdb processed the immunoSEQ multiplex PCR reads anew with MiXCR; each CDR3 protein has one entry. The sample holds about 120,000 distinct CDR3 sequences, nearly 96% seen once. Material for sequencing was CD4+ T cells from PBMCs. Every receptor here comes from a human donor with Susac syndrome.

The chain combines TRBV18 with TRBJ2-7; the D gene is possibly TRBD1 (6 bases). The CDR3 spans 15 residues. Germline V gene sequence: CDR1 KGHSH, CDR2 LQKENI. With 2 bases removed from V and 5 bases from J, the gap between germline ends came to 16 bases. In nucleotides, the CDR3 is TGTGCCAGCTCACCAAGTACAGGGATGACCCACGAGCAGTACTTC. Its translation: CASSPSTGMTHEQYF.

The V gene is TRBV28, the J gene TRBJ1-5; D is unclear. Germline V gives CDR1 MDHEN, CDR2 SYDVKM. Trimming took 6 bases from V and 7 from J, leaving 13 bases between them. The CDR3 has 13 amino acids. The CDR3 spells CASSPDGSQPQHF. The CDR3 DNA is TGTGCCAGCAGCCCGGATGGAAGCCAGCCCCAGCATTTT.

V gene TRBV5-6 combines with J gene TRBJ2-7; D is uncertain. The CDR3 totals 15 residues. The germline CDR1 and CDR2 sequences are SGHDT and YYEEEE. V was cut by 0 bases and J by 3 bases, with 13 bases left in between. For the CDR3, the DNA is TGTGCCAGCAGCTTGGTTTCCCGACATTACTACGAGCAGTACTTC. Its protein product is CASSLVSRHYYEQYF.

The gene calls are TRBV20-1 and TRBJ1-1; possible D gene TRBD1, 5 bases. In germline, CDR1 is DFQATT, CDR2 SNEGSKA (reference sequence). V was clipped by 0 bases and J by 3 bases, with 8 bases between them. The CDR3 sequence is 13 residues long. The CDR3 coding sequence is TGCAGTGCTAGAGATTGGGGGGACACTGAAGCTTTCTTT. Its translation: CSARDWGDTEAFF.

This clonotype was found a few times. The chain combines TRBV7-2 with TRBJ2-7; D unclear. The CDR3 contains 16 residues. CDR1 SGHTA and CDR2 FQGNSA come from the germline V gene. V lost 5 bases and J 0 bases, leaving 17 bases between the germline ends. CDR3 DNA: TGTGCCAGCAGCCCGAGACAAGGCTCGAGCTCCTACGAGCAGTACTTC. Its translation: CASSPRQGSSSYEQYF.